The rows below give T cell receptor beta chains drawn from one sample of a study of blood T cell repertoires in COVID-19. The table came from immunoSEQ multiplex PCR; TCRdb's copy has only in-frame clones and leaves some out. The sample shows 200,000 to 250,000 clones, just over 85% of them seen only once. Sequences were obtained from peripheral blood. The receptor set was obtained from an elderly man with acute or convalescent COVID-19. Both conserved end residues are part of each CDR3. Fields, in order: CDR3 length, D gene, clone size, V gene, J gene, CDR3 DNA, CDR3 protein. A D gene is named only where the DNA matches it firmly. The size entry is marked missing in some rows and otherwise reads once, few, many or a size class.

>14|NA|NA|TRBV30|TRBJ1-1
TGTGCCTGGAGCGGGACTGGGGGGTACACTGAAGCTTTCTTT
CAWSGTGGYTEAFF
>14|NA|NA|TRBV11-3|TRBJ2-1
TGTGCCAGCAGCTTATCGCGGGGAGTCAATGAGCAGTTCTTC
CASSLSRGVNEQFF
>15|TRBD1|NA|TRBV6-6|TRBJ1-2
TGTGCCAGCAGTTCTAGACAGGGGGCCCCTGACGGCTACACCTTC
CASSSRQGAPDGYTF
>13|NA|NA|TRBV9|TRBJ1-1
TGTGCCAGCAGCGACAGGGAGAACACTGAAGCTTTCTTT
CASSDRENTEAFF
>15|TRBD2|NA|TRBV11-2|TRBJ2-7
TGTGCCAGCAGCTTGACGACTAGCGGCTTCTACGAGCAGTACTTC
CASSLTTSGFYEQYF
>14|NA|NA|TRBV6-5|TRBJ1-3
TGTGCCACCCCAAGGAGCTCCTCTGGAAACACCATATATTTT
CATPRSSSGNTIYF
>13|TRBD2|NA|TRBV6-5|TRBJ2-7
TGTGCCACCAAAACTAGCGGAACCTACGAGCAGTACTTC
CATKTSGTYEQYF
>12|NA|NA|TRBV28|TRBJ2-7
TGTGCCAGCAGTGATGTTAGTTCGTGGCAGTACTTC
CASSDVSSWQYF
>13|NA|NA|TRBV5-1|TRBJ2-1
TGCGCCAGCAGCCAACAGGTAAACAATGAGCAGTTCTTC
CASSQQVNNEQFF
>13|NA|NA|TRBV29-1|TRBJ2-5
TGCAGCGTAGTACATGGGGGCCTGGAGACCCAGTACTTC
CSVVHGGLETQYF
>15|TRBD2|NA|TRBV18|TRBJ2-1
TGTGCCAGCTCAAAGACTAGCGGGAGTTCAAGTGAGCAGTTCTTC
CASSKTSGSSSEQFF
>16|TRBD2|NA|TRBV4-2|TRBJ2-5
TGTGCCAGCAGCCAAGTTGGAGCGGGGCAAGAAGAGACCCAGTACTTC
CASSQVGAGQEETQYF
>16|TRBD2|NA|TRBV28|TRBJ2-7
TGTGCCAGCAGTATTCTTGGCACTAGCGGGAGTTTCGAGCAGTACTTC
CASSILGTSGSFEQYF
>17|NA|NA|TRBV5-6|TRBJ2-5
TGTGCCAGCAGCGAACGTAGGACAGCAGCCTACCAAGAGACCCAGTACTTC
CASSERRTAAYQETQYF
>15|TRBD1|NA|TRBV28|TRBJ1-2
TGTGCCAGCAGCCCCGCACAGGGGTATGTCTATGGCTACACCTTC
CASSPAQGYVYGYTF
>15|NA|NA|TRBV2|TRBJ2-3
TGTGCCAGCAGTTGGAGTTTTGGGAGCACAGATACGCAGTATTTT
CASSWSFGSTDTQYF
>17|NA|NA|TRBV7-3|TRBJ2-5
TGTGCCAGCAGCTTGGCCCTTTCAACGGAGGTACTGGAGACCCAGTACTTC
CASSLALSTEVLETQYF
>15|NA|NA|TRBV6-1|TRBJ2-2
TGTGCCAGCAGTGAAGCTGCAGGGGGGACCGGGGAGCTGTTTTTT
CASSEAAGGTGELFF
>15|NA|NA|TRBV6-6|TRBJ1-3
TGTGCCAGCAGCCTTCCGGACAGCTCTGGAAACACCATATATTTT
CASSLPDSSGNTIYF
>12|NA|NA|TRBV2|TRBJ1-2
TGTGCCAGGGCACCTGCGGGTGGGAGCTACACCTTC
CARAPAGGSYTF
>16|NA|once|TRBV7-2|TRBJ1-3
TGTGCCAGCAGCTTAGGGCGGACTGGTTCTGGAAACACCATATATTTT
CASSLGRTGSGNTIYF
>13|TRBD1|NA|TRBV29-1|TRBJ1-2
TGCAGCTCCCGGGGGACAGGGGACTATGGCTACACCTTC
CSSRGTGDYGYTF
>16|NA|once|TRBV10-3|TRBJ2-3
TGTGCCATCAGTGAGTTGCCCGGGAGTTACGCAGATACGCAGTATTTT
CAISELPGSYADTQYF